Shown below are 15 T cell receptor beta chains from a single sample sequenced in a study of radiotherapy plus CTLA-4 blockade in lung cancer. Method: immunoSEQ multiplex PCR; TCRdb's copy keeps in-frame clones and lacks some. The table has about 80,000 clones, 78% seen once; the top ten hold 22%. The starting material was peripheral blood, obtained from a patient treated with radiotherapy plus ipilimumab. The receptors here all came from a human donor with non-small cell lung cancer whose response to radiotherapy plus ipilimumab could not be evaluated. Some clones in this sample may be carry-over from other donors' samples.

There are a few counts of this clone. The rearrangement links TRBV6-1 to TRBJ1-5, with D perhaps TRBD1 (5 bases). Germline CDR1 is MNHNS and CDR2 is SASEGT. V gave up 2 bases and J gave up 9 bases, with 11 bases separating them. This CDR3 comprises 13 residues. The CDR3 DNA reads as TGTGCCAGCAGTGAATTATTCCAGGGGCCCCAGCATTTT. It codes for CASSELFQGPQHF.

V usage is TRBV5-1 and J usage is TRBJ2-1; D uncertain. The V gene lost 1 base and the J gene lost 9 bases, with 11 bases spanning the gap. Germline CDR1 and CDR2: SGHRS and YFSETQ. The CDR3 has 13 residues. Written as DNA, the CDR3 is TGCGCCAGCAGCTTGTTATCACAGAGTGAGCAGTTCTTC. Translated, it gives CASSLLSQSEQFF.

This chain connects TRBV5-1 to TRBJ1-1; maybe TRBD1 (5 bases). Germline V gene data show CDR1 as SGHRS and CDR2 as YFSETQ. CDR3 length: 16 amino acids. Deletions cut 2 bases from V and 11 bases from J, with 25 bases between. The CDR3 coding sequence is TGCGCCAGCAGCTTTCGGGGGGAGCCGGTTCATAATGGGGCTTTCTTT. Translation: CASSFRGEPVHNGAFF.

The rearrangement links TRBV7-8 to TRBJ2-5; maybe TRBD1 (6 bases). Looked up from germline, CDR1 is SGHVS and CDR2 is FQNEAQ. V was trimmed by 3 bases and J by 2 bases, leaving 10 bases between them. The CDR3 totals 14 residues. The CDR3, as DNA: TGTGCCAGCAGCTTTGTGACAGGTCAAGAGACCCAGTACTTC. Amino acid sequence: CASSFVTGQETQYF. Using reference TRBV7-8 and TRBJ2-5 for the parts outside the CDR3, the full variable domain is GAGVSQSPRYKVAKRGQDVALRCDPISGHVSLFWYQQALGQGPEFLTYFQNEAQLDKSGLPSDRFFAERPEGSVSTLKIQRTQQEDSAVYLCASSFVTGQETQYFGPGTRLLVL.

The V gene is TRBV18, the J gene TRBJ1-5, with D tentatively TRBD1 (6 bases). There are 13 residues in the CDR3. V lost 5 bases to trimming and J lost 4 bases, with 9 bases between them. Per germline, CDR1 KGHSH and CDR2 LQKENI. CDR3 loop: CASSTTGNQPQHF. CDR3 bases: TGTGCCAGCTCAACGACAGGTAATCAGCCCCAGCATTTT. Drawing the rest from reference TRBV18 and TRBJ1-5, the complete variable domain is NAGVMQNPRHLVRRRGQEARLRCSPMKGHSHVYWYRQLPEEGLKFMVYLQKENIIDESGMPKERFSAEFPKEGPSILRIQQVVRGDSAAYFCASSTTGNQPQHFGDGTRLSIL.

The chain couples TRBV5-1 to TRBJ2-4; D is unresolved. The CDR3 spans 15 residues. Germline values: CDR1 SGHRS, CDR2 YFSETQ. V was clipped by 10 bases and J by 5 bases, with 22 bases between them. The CDR3: CASAESPVSENIQYF. CDR3 nucleotides: TGCGCCTCAGCAGAAAGTCCTGTCAGCGAAAACATTCAGTACTTC. The full variable domain, completed using reference TRBV5-1 and TRBJ2-4, is KAGVTQTPRYLIKTRGQQVTLSCSPISGHRSVSWYQQTPGQGLQFLFEYFSETQRNKGNFPGRFSGRQFSNSRSEMNVSTLELGDSALYLCASAESPVSENIQYFGAGTRLSVL.

V is TRBV19 and J is TRBJ1-1, with D maybe TRBD1 (5 bases). The length of the CDR3 is 14 residues. The germline V gene has CDR1 LNHDA and CDR2 SQIVND (reference sequence). Between the trimmed V and J ends, which lost 3 bases and 2 bases, there was a span of 10 bases. CDR3 in DNA: TGTGCCAGTAGTATTCCCAGGGAAAACACTGAAGCTTTCTTT. Amino acid sequence: CASSIPRENTEAFF.

Remarks on this clone: Other DNA sequences of this sample code for an identical CDR3. The gene calls are TRBV4-1 and TRBJ2-2; 11 bases map to TRBD2. With V trimmed by 0 bases and J by 1 base, 1 base remained unmatched. CDR1 is MGHRA, CDR2 YSYEKL, per germline. This CDR3 comprises 17 residues. The CDR3 nucleotides read TGCGCCAGCAGCCAAGAGCTAGCGGGGGGGAACACCGGGGAGCTGTTTTTT. Protein sequence: CASSQELAGGNTGELFF.

The V call is TRBV5-5, the J call TRBJ2-7; 11 bases are shared with TRBD2. Germline V gene data show CDR1 as SGHKS and CDR2 as YYEKEE (reference sequence). V lost 0 bases and J lost 2; bases outside the gene matches: 4. The CDR3 has 16 residues. The CDR3 sequence: CASSLVLAGVPYEQYF. The CDR3 DNA reads TGTGCCAGCAGCTTGGTACTAGCGGGAGTTCCCTACGAGCAGTACTTC.

This sequence joins TRBV11-1 and TRBJ2-1, with 7 bases fitting TRBD1. The CDR3 contains 14 residues. The trim removed 6 bases at V and 3 bases at J, leaving 5 bases unmatched. Germline V gene sequence: CDR1 SGHAT, CDR2 FQDESV (reference sequence). CDR3 amino acids: CASSPGQYYNEQFF. The CDR3 DNA sequence: TGTGCCAGCAGTCCGGGACAGTACTACAATGAGCAGTTCTTC. The full variable domain, rest sourced from reference TRBV11-1 and TRBJ2-1, is EAEVAQSPRYKITEKSQAVAFWCDPISGHATLYWYRQILGQGPELLVQFQDESVVDDSQLPKDRFSAERLKGVDSTLKIQPAELGDSAMYLCASSPGQYYNEQFFGPGTRLTVL.

V gene TRBV9 combines with J gene TRBJ2-2, with D tentatively TRBD2 (6 bases). Between the trimmed V and J ends, which lost 4 bases and 6 bases, there was a span of 13 bases. Germline CDR1 SGDLS, CDR2 YYNGEE. The CDR3 contains 14 residues. CDR3: CASSSLGGAGELFF. The CDR3 DNA follows: TGTGCCAGCAGCTCCCTCGGGGGAGCCGGGGAGCTGTTTTTT.

This chain joins TRBV7-6 and TRBJ2-7; a weak D match, TRBD1 (7 bases). Trimming shortened V by 5 bases and J by 2 bases, and 16 bases separated the two germline ends. In germline, CDR1 is SGHVS, CDR2 FNYEAQ. CDR3 length: 15 amino acids. The CDR3 DNA is TGTGCCAGCAGCCCTAGTGGGGGGACAGCCTACGAGCAGTACTTC. Protein product: CASSPSGGTAYEQYF. The full variable domain, its missing parts supplied by reference TRBV7-6 and TRBJ2-7, is GAGVSQSPRYKVTKRGQDVALRCDPISGHVSLYWYRQALGQGPEFLTYFNYEAQQDKSGLPNDRFSAERPEGSISTLTIQRTEQRDSAMYRCASSPSGGTAYEQYFGPGTRLTVT.

V usage is TRBV28 and J usage is TRBJ1-2; 7 nucleotides line up with TRBD1. The V segment lost 2 bases and the J segment 8 bases; nucleotides outside the gene matches: 14. This CDR3 comprises 16 residues. The germline V gene has CDR1 MDHEN and CDR2 SYDVKM. The CDR3 region has the DNA TGTGCCAGCAGTTTAAATTCTGAGGGGGCAATGCGGGGCTACACCTTC. This gives the protein CASSLNSEGAMRGYTF.

CDR3 in amino acids: CASSQEGGRAYEQYF. As DNA, the CDR3 is TGTGCCAGCAGCCAAGAAGGGGGCCGAGCCTACGAGCAGTACTTC. The V and J genes are TRBV14 and TRBJ2-5; the match to TRBD1 covers 7 bases. The end of the DNA fits TRBJ2-7 better, so the J call may be wrong. Germline V gene lookup returns CDR1 SGHDN and CDR2 FVKESK. This CDR3 comprises 15 residues.

The chain employs TRBV20-1 and TRBJ1-2; no clear D gene. Germline CDR1 DFQATT, CDR2 SNEGSKA (reference sequence). The germline V and J ends were trimmed by 8 bases and 6 bases, with 13 bases remaining between them. The CDR3 loop spans 11 amino acids. CDR3: CSSAGRDGYTF. The CDR3 DNA is TGCAGTTCCGCGGGCCGGGATGGCTACACCTTC.